This TCR beta chain was found in a study of T cells in Graves' hyperthyroidism and ophthalmopathy. Amplified TCR beta CDR3 regions came from RNA transcripts. RT-PCR in the first round (using the HTBI primer set) targeted the TCR CDR3. TCRdb analysed the multiplex PCR reads with MiXCR anew, one entry per CDR3 protein. The sample records 380,000 or so distinct CDR3 sequences, approximately 20% being singletons. After removal of 5 bases from V and 6 bases from J, the junction contained 6 bases not matched to a gene. This CDR3 spans 13 amino acids. Germline V gives CDR1 SGHVS, CDR2 FNYEAQ. This chain links TRBV7-6 with TRBJ1-2; 7 bases map to TRBD1. The origin of this receptor is a woman under 30 with Graves' hyperthyroidism. Material: blood. The CDR3 is CASSPLQGNGYTF. In nucleotides, the CDR3 is TGTGCCAGCAGCCCACTACAGGGGAATGGCTACACCTTC.